The 25 T cell receptor beta chains presented below share a single source sample, sequenced in a study of blood T cell repertoires in COVID-19. TCRdb's table, derived via immunoSEQ multiplex PCR, lists solely in-frame clones and lacks some. The sample has 150,000 to 200,000 clones, approximately 93% seen once. Specimen: peripheral blood. The receptors shown here come from a woman aged 60 to 75 with COVID-19, enrolled during active disease.

V is TRBV9 and J is TRBJ1-4, with TRBD1 matching over 7 bases. V lost 4 bases to trimming and J lost 10 bases; unmatched junction nucleotides: 10. This CDR3 comprises 14 residues. Germline assignment: CDR1 SGDLS and CDR2 YYNGEE. In DNA form, the CDR3 reads TGTGCCAGCAGCCGCGGGACAGAGGGGAGAAAACTGTTTTTT. This sequence encodes CASSRGTEGRKLFF.

The chain recombines TRBV19 with TRBJ1-3; 7 bases map to TRBD1. V lost 3 bases to trimming and J lost 4 bases; unmatched junction nucleotides: 6. The CDR3 is 15 residues long. The germline V gene encodes CDR1 LNHDA and CDR2 SQIVND (reference sequence). The CDR3 here is CASSIGQASGNTIYF. Written as DNA, the CDR3 is TGTGCCAGTAGTATTGGACAGGCGTCAGGAAACACCATATATTTT.

The J gene is TRBJ1-3, the V gene TRBV19, with 10 nucleotides matching TRBD1. Trimming at V came to 3 bases and at J to 2 bases, leaving 1 base not matched to a gene. The CDR3 spans 15 residues. In germline, CDR1 is LNHDA, CDR2 SQIVND (reference sequence). The CDR3 DNA sequence: TGTGCCAGTAGTATCGGGACAGGGGCTGGAAACACCATATATTTT. It is translated as CASSIGTGAGNTIYF.

Only a few counts were recorded for this clone. This rearrangement joins TRBV25-1 to TRBJ1-1, with D unresolved. The germline V and J ends were trimmed by 5 bases and 2 bases, with 9 bases remaining between them. The CDR3 spans 13 residues. CDR1 MGHDK and CDR2 SYGVNS come from the germline V gene. The DNA of the CDR3 is TGTGCCAGCAGTTCGAAACTTAACACTGAAGCTTTCTTT. Its protein is CASSSKLNTEAFF.

V usage is TRBV27 and J usage is TRBJ1-1; D ambiguous. The V gene lost 3 bases and the J gene lost 1 base, with 9 bases spanning the gap. This CDR3 has 14 amino acids. The germline CDR1 and CDR2 sequences are MNHEY and SMNVEV (reference sequence). CDR3: CASSFGTPNTEAFF. For the CDR3, the DNA is TGTGCCAGCAGTTTTGGCACCCCGAACACTGAAGCTTTCTTT.

This CDR3 reads CASRGQEDYSYNSPLHF. The CDR3 DNA reads as TGTGCCAGTAGGGGACAGGAGGATTACTCCTATAATTCACCCCTCCACTTT. V usage is TRBV19 and J usage is TRBJ1-6; 8 positions agree with TRBD1. Germline V gives CDR1 LNHDA, CDR2 SQIVND (reference sequence). The CDR3 is 17 amino acids. The junction had 7 bases not matched to a gene; V was cut back by 6 bases and J by 0 bases.

V is TRBV7-9 and J is TRBJ1-6; 7 positions match TRBD1. V lost 6 bases, J lost 6 bases, and 8 bases stayed unmatched. The CDR3 totals 15 residues. Germline values: CDR1 SEHNR, CDR2 FQNEAQ (reference sequence). The CDR3 region has the DNA TGTGCCAGCAGTTACGCGGGACAGTTTAATTCACCCCTCCACTTT. The encoded protein is CASSYAGQFNSPLHF.

This sequence joins TRBV10-2 and TRBJ2-5, with D possibly TRBD2 on 6 matching bases. Germline CDR1 WSHSY, CDR2 SAAADI. V was trimmed by 3 bases and J by 5 bases, leaving 10 bases between them. This CDR3 region has 13 residues. This chain's CDR3 is CASSDWGRETQYF. The CDR3, as DNA: TGCGCCAGCAGTGATTGGGGGAGGGAGACCCAGTACTTC.

The rearrangement uses TRBV9 and TRBJ1-5; maybe TRBD1 (6 bases). Germline V gives CDR1 SGDLS, CDR2 YYNGEE. The CDR3 sequence is 14 residues long. Trimming shortened V by 4 bases and J by 3 bases, and 11 bases separated the two germline ends. This CDR3 reads CASSRGGTNQPQHF. CDR3 in DNA: TGTGCCAGCAGCCGAGGGGGAACCAATCAGCCCCAGCATTTT.

This clone has more than one count but fewer than ten. The chain has TRBV25-1 and TRBJ1-1; D gene unclear. CDR1 and CDR2 from the germline V gene are MGHDK and SYGVNS. V was pared by 2 bases and J by 3 bases, with 13 bases between. The CDR3 contains 15 residues. The DNA for the CDR3 is TGTGCCAGCAGTGAACGCATGGTGGACTACACTGAAGCTTTCTTT. Encoded protein: CASSERMVDYTEAFF.

The chain recombines TRBV19 with TRBJ1-5; a possible D gene is TRBD1 (5 bases). The CDR3 has 14 amino acids. The germline CDR1 and CDR2 sequences are LNHDA and SQIVND (reference sequence). Trimming cost V 3 bases and J 4 bases, with 10 bases left between them. The CDR3 loop reads CASSIGGANQPQHF. In nucleotides, the CDR3 is TGTGCCAGTAGTATTGGAGGGGCAAATCAGCCCCAGCATTTT. Full variable domain (remainder filled in from reference TRBV19 and TRBJ1-5): DGGITQSPKYLFRKEGQNVTLSCEQNLNHDAMYWYRQDPGQGLRLIYYSQIVNDFQKGDIAEGYSVSREKKESFPLTVTSAQKNPTAFYLCASSIGGANQPQHFGDGTRLSIL.

The chain has TRBV3-1 (or the pseudogene TRBV3-2) and TRBJ1-5, with D unresolved. The CDR3 loop spans 14 amino acids. Per germline, CDR1 LGHDT and CDR2 YNNKEL (reference sequence). The V end lost 2 bases, the J end lost 4 bases, and 9 bases lay between the germline ends. In DNA form, the CDR3 reads TGTGCCAGCAGCCAACGTTACGGGAATCAGCCCCAGCATTTT. This gives the protein CASSQRYGNQPQHF.

V usage is TRBV7-2 and J usage is TRBJ2-5; 8 positions agree with TRBD2. Unmatched junction bases numbered 14, after V lost 5 bases and J lost 3 bases. Germline CDR1 SGHTA, CDR2 FQGNSA. The CDR3 contains 17 residues. This CDR3 reads CASSLASGGLWEETQYF. The CDR3 nucleotides read TGTGCCAGCAGCCTGGCCTCGGGGGGGCTCTGGGAAGAGACCCAGTACTTC.

The V and J genes are TRBV6-5 and TRBJ1-4; D unresolved. Trimming pared 5 bases from V and 8 bases from J, leaving 12 bases between. Germline V lookup: CDR1 MNHEY, CDR2 SVGAGI. The CDR3 length is 13 residues. In nucleotides, the CDR3 is TGTGCCAGCAGTCGGGGTCTAAGGGAAAAACTGTTTTTT. This codes for CASSRGLREKLFF.

The chain has TRBV4-3 and TRBJ2-1, with 10 bases that match TRBD2. Germline V gene sequence: CDR1 LGHNA, CDR2 YSLEER. This CDR3 has 18 amino acids. Trimming took 4 bases from V and 2 from J; bases not matched to a gene: 11. The CDR3 protein is CASSPEILAGGPYNEQFF. The CDR3, as DNA: TGCGCCAGCAGCCCTGAGATATTAGCGGGGGGCCCCTACAATGAGCAGTTCTTC.

The CDR3 spells CASSDRQGGWSPLHF. In DNA form, the CDR3 reads TGTGCCAGCAGCGATAGACAGGGAGGATGGTCACCCCTCCACTTT. This chain joins TRBV5-4 and TRBJ1-6; 7 positions agree with TRBD1. The CDR3 contains 15 residues. Germline V gene lookup returns CDR1 SGHNT and CDR2 YYREEE (reference sequence). V shed 4 bases and J 10 bases; nucleotides not matched to a gene: 11.

The J gene is TRBJ2-3, the V gene TRBV7-3; D not certain. V dropped 1 base and J dropped 2 bases, with 10 bases sitting between them. Per the germline V gene, CDR1 is SGHTA and CDR2 is FQGTGA. CDR3 length: 15 residues. CDR3 protein: CASSLRAGYTDTQYF. CDR3 nucleotide sequence: TGTGCCAGCAGCTTAAGAGCAGGATACACAGATACGCAGTATTTT.

On this clone itself: It is likely a read error, because the conserved phenylalanine at the end of the CDR3 is missing. The DNA is omitted, as the CDR3 cannot be located on it reliably, and the CDR3 follows TCRdb's listing. The chain carries TRBV3-1 (or the pseudogene TRBV3-2) and TRBJ1-2; the table's TRBD1 call for D was not verified on the DNA. Both ends counted, the CDR3 spans 15 residues. Germline V gene data show CDR1 as LGHDT and CDR2 as YNNKEL (reference sequence). This chain's CDR3 is CASSQDLQGTGTQLV.

The V and J genes are TRBV2 and TRBJ1-5, with D possibly TRBD1 on 5 matching bases. V lost 6 bases and J 4 bases, leaving 19 bases between the germline ends. The CDR3 length is 16 residues. CDR1 is SNHLY, CDR2 FYNNEI, per germline. The CDR3 loop is CASSPEAGVVNQPQHF. The CDR3 nucleotides read TGTGCCAGCAGCCCCGAGGCGGGGGTTGTGAATCAGCCCCAGCATTTT.

This sequence joins TRBV12-3 or TRBV12-4 and TRBJ1-1; possible D gene TRBD1, 5 bases. The CDR3 totals 13 residues. Between the trimmed V and J ends, which lost 3 bases and 0 bases, there was a span of 5 bases. The CDR3 nucleotides read TGTGCCAGCAGTTTCAGGGTGAACACTGAAGCTTTCTTT. Translating it yields CASSFRVNTEAFF.

The chain couples TRBV6-5 to TRBJ1-5; D call uncertain. The CDR3 length is 11 residues. The germline V gene encodes CDR1 MNHEY and CDR2 SVGAGI. Trimming stripped 6 bases from V and 3 bases from J, with 3 bases between. This CDR3 reads CASSLNQPQHF. CDR3 coding DNA: TGTGCCAGCAGCCTCAATCAGCCCCAGCATTTT.

The chain carries TRBV29-1 and TRBJ1-1; D is unclear. This CDR3 is 14 amino acids long. The germline V and J ends were trimmed by 1 base and 6 bases, with 15 bases remaining between them. Germline V gives CDR1 SQVTM, CDR2 ANQGSEA. CDR3 region: CSVEVHPGPPEAFF. For the CDR3, the DNA is TGCAGCGTTGAAGTTCACCCCGGTCCCCCTGAAGCTTTCTTT.

CDR3 coding DNA: TGTGCCAGCAGCTTAGACAGCTTCTATGGCTACACCTTC. It encodes CASSLDSFYGYTF. V and J are TRBV7-9 and TRBJ1-2; D is unresolved. Trimming stripped 1 base from V and 4 bases from J, with 7 bases between. Germline CDR1 reads SEHNR; CDR2 reads FQNEAQ (reference sequence). This CDR3 has 13 amino acids.

J is TRBJ2-1 and V is TRBV4-3, with a weak D call TRBD1 (5 bases). The CDR3 length is 17 residues. Trimming shortened V by 3 bases and J by 4 bases, and 19 bases separated the two germline ends. CDR1 is LGHNA and CDR2 is YSLEER in the germline V gene. The CDR3 region is CASSHSLDRNLYNEQFF. CDR3 DNA: TGCGCCAGCAGCCATTCTTTAGACAGAAACCTGTACAATGAGCAGTTCTTC.

The count of this clone is one. The rearrangement uses TRBV5-1 and TRBJ1-2; D might be TRBD1 (5 bases). Germline-derived CDR1 and CDR2 are SGHRS and YFSETQ. The CDR3 runs 15 residues. V shed 0 bases and J shed 4 bases, with 13 bases lying between them. CDR3 DNA sequence: TGCGCCAGCAGCTTGGATGGCAGGGACTCCTATGGCTACACCTTC. This sequence encodes CASSLDGRDSYGYTF.